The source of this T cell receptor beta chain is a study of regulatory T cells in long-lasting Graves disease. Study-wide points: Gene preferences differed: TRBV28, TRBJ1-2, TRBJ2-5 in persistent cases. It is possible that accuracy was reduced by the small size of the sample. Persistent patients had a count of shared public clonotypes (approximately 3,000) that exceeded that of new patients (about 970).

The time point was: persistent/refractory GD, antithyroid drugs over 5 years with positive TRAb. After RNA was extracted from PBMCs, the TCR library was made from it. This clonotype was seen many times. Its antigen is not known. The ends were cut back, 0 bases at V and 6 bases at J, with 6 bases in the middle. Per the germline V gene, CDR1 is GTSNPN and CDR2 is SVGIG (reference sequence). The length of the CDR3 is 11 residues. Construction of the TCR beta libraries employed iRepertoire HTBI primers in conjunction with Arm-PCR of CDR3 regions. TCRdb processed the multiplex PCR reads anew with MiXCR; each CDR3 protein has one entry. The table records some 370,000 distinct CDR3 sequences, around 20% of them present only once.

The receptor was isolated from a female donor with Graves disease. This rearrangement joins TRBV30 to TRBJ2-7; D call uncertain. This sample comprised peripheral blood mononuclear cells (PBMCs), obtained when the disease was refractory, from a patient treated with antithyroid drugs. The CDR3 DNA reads TGTGCCTGGAGTGTTCTTAGCGAGCAGTACTTC. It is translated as CAWSVLSEQYF.